This TCR beta chain was profiled in a study of blood T cell repertoires in COVID-19. The wider study: Spain, Italy and the United States supplied samples that represented acute and convalescent COVID-19. T cells, B-cell-depleted T cells, or PBMCs provided the cDNA or gDNA that served as material.

The data were produced by immunoSEQ multiplex PCR, yet TCRdb's version contains in-frame clones alone and is incomplete. The table shows around 170,000 clones, with 80% to 85% occurring only once. V was clipped by 5 bases and J by 8 bases; unmatched bases: 5. This CDR3 comprises 14 residues. In germline, CDR1 is MNHEY, CDR2 SVGAGI. The sample was peripheral blood. This sequence originates from a woman aged 55-75 years with acute or convalescent COVID-19. The V call is TRBV6-5, the J call TRBJ2-1; 11 nucleotides agree with TRBD2. The DNA for the CDR3 is TGTGCCAGCAGTATAGCGGGGGGGCGCGATGAGCAGTTCTTC. This codes for CASSIAGGRDEQFF.